The rows below give T cell receptor beta chains drawn from one sample of a study of post-analysis software for immune sequencing data. Using its own MiXCR run on the PCR reads, TCRdb lists one record per CDR3 protein. The sample records approximately 250,000 distinct CDR3 sequences, 35% to 40% being singletons. Source material: blood. The source of these receptors is a girl between 5 and 17 years old with multiple sclerosis. CDR3s include the opening cysteine and the closing phenylalanine or tryptophan. The D gene is left open where the match is weak.

CDR3aa	v_gene	j_gene	d_gene
CSARDLLSGHYEQYF	TRBV20-1	TRBJ2-7	.
CASVPVGGRAQETQYF	TRBV3-1	TRBJ2-5	.
CSVRGGTNTGELFF	TRBV29-1	TRBJ2-2	.
CASFPAGQNHNEQFF	TRBV12-3/TRBV12-4	TRBJ2-1	.
CASSLPEDRKTYGYTF	TRBV12-3/TRBV12-4	TRBJ1-2	TRBD1
CSVEGAGGGYNEQFF	TRBV29-1	TRBJ2-1	TRBD2
CSAADDTGGFYEQYF	TRBV20-1	TRBJ2-7	TRBD1
CASRSLLVITDTQYF	TRBV6-5	TRBJ2-3	.
CASSQLDSVNTEAFF	TRBV14	TRBJ1-1	.
CASSTLTRGSNEQFF	TRBV5-1	TRBJ2-1	.
CASSSDRSDGYTF	TRBV7-9	TRBJ1-2	.
CASSGVGGRTADTQYF	TRBV25-1	TRBJ2-3	.
CASSIRVGRNTF	TRBV19	TRBJ1-2	.
CSAREGRGNNEQFF	TRBV20-1	TRBJ2-1	TRBD2
CSARRATGRNSPLHF	TRBV20-1	TRBJ1-6	.
CASNIDSQETQYF	TRBV9	TRBJ2-5	.
CASNLGLIQETQYF	TRBV7-2	TRBJ2-5	.
CASSYSTEAFF	TRBV6-6	TRBJ1-1	.
CASSLGLAADNEQFF	TRBV13	TRBJ2-1	TRBD2
CATSGSSPHNEQFF	TRBV24-1	TRBJ2-1	.
CASSGGQSTDTQYF	TRBV7-2	TRBJ2-3	.
CATSERGSRNEQFF	TRBV24-1	TRBJ2-1	.
CAGMTGTGGLFF	TRBV2	TRBJ2-2	.
CASSQDLGFGETQYF	TRBV4-2	TRBJ2-5	.
CASSLVGVGQPQHF	TRBV5-6	TRBJ1-5	.
CASSPDRTVLGDTEAFF	TRBV5-6	TRBJ1-1	.
CASSDRTASYEQYF	TRBV6-2/TRBV6-3	TRBJ2-7	.
CVSSYRGQPQHF	TRBV13	TRBJ1-5	TRBD1
CASSPFGDAYNEQFF	TRBV18	TRBJ2-1	.
CASSPGQGRLAQYF	TRBV19	TRBJ2-4	TRBD1
CASREGVSDTQYF	TRBV2	TRBJ2-3	.
CASSLWQGTDTQYF	TRBV7-3	TRBJ2-3	.
CASSLEGGLSYEQYF	TRBV5-1	TRBJ2-7	TRBD1
CASSQWTFTDTQYF	TRBV3-1	TRBJ2-3	.
CASQPRLAGGGEQFF	TRBV12-3/TRBV12-4	TRBJ2-1	TRBD2
CAISVGLRDSQETQYF	TRBV10-3	TRBJ2-5	TRBD1
CASGGGYEQYF	TRBV6-5	TRBJ2-7	.
CASTRGPSRSEQFF	TRBV27	TRBJ2-1	.
CASRGQGRYGYTF	TRBV27	TRBJ1-2	.
CSAREIQGPAWNSPLHF	TRBV20-1	TRBJ1-6	.